A single sample gave rise to the 26 T cell receptor beta chains below, sequenced in a study of cytomegalovirus exposure and HLA in healthy donors. With 60 Vbeta and 13 Jbeta primers, the PCR was carried out. The method was immunoSEQ multiplex PCR; TCRdb's version includes in-frame clones alone and lacks a portion of them. The data contain about 140,000 clones, around 80% of them singletons. The sample was PBMCs. The source is a young man in good health and CMV-seropositive.

There are a few counts of this clone. The chain recombines TRBV7-3 with TRBJ2-2; 12 bases are a match to TRBD1. V dropped 2 bases and J dropped 7; count of bases not matched to a gene: 5. This CDR3 region has 16 residues. Germline values: CDR1 SGHTA, CDR2 FQGTGA. CDR3 in DNA: TGTGCCAGCAGCTTAGGGACAGGGGGCGCCGGCGGGGAGCTGTTTTTT. It encodes CASSLGTGGAGGELFF.

The CDR3 DNA follows: TGTGCCAGCAGTGAATCCCACAGGGACCAGCCCCAGCATTTT. Amino acid sequence: CASSESHRDQPQHF. The rearrangement links TRBV6-1 to TRBJ1-5; D is perhaps TRBD1 (6 bases). Germline loops: CDR1 MNHNS, CDR2 SASEGT. V lost 2 bases, J lost 7 bases, and 12 bases lay in between. The CDR3 contains 14 residues.

The V gene is TRBV28, the J gene TRBJ2-7; 7 bases match TRBD1. V was clipped by 2 bases and J by 12 bases; unmatched bases: 19. This CDR3 contains 16 residues. Germline loops: CDR1 MDHEN, CDR2 SYDVKM. The chain's CDR3 is CASSLPSPGQRGVGYF. Written as DNA, the CDR3 is TGTGCCAGCAGTTTACCGTCCCCGGGACAGAGGGGCGTTGGGTACTTC.

The gene calls are TRBV10-1 and TRBJ2-1, with D maybe TRBD1 (5 bases). The V end lost 6 bases, the J end lost 10 bases, and 19 bases lay between the germline ends. The CDR3 spans 14 residues. Per germline, CDR1 WNHNN and CDR2 SYGVQD (reference sequence). The CDR3 nucleotides are TGCGCCAGCAGCAGCCCATGGGGCGCCGGGGAGCAGTTCTTC. Protein sequence: CASSSPWGAGEQFF.

The chain is built from TRBV10-3 and TRBJ2-1; 7 bases match TRBD1. The germline V gene has CDR1 ENHRY and CDR2 SYGVKD. The V gene end was trimmed by 5 bases and the J gene end by 3 bases; junction bases not matched to a gene: 10. The CDR3 spans 16 residues. CDR3 DNA: TGTGCCATCAGTTCAGCTCCGGGACAGAGCTACAATGAGCAGTTCTTC. Amino acids: CAISSAPGQSYNEQFF.

V gene TRBV6-1 combines with J gene TRBJ2-1, with TRBD2 matching 7 bases. Germline CDR1 and CDR2: MNHNS and SASEGT. Trimming cost V 4 bases and J 6 bases; bases outside gene matches: 12. This CDR3 has 16 residues. CDR3 nucleotides: TGTGCCAGCAGTGCCGCTACCCGGGACTACTCCAATGAGCAGTTCTTC. Translating it yields CASSAATRDYSNEQFF.

The V and J genes are TRBV15 and TRBJ2-3, with TRBD2 matching 10 bases. The V gene's germline CDR1 is LNHNV and CDR2 YYDKDF (reference sequence). CDR3 size: 15 residues. V lost 6 bases to trimming and J lost 3 bases; unmatched junction nucleotides: 6. CDR3: CATSPSGSGTDTQYF. The CDR3 DNA sequence: TGTGCCACCAGTCCTAGCGGGAGTGGGACAGATACGCAGTATTTT.

The chain employs TRBV5-1 and TRBJ1-1; D might be TRBD1 (5 bases). V was clipped by 0 bases and J by 5 bases, with 11 bases between them. The CDR3 is 14 residues long. Per germline, CDR1 SGHRS and CDR2 YFSETQ. This chain's CDR3 is CASSLVGGWTEAFF. DNA of the CDR3: TGCGCCAGCAGCTTGGTTGGGGGGTGGACTGAAGCTTTCTTT.

This clone was recorded only once. V usage is TRBV20-1 and J usage is TRBJ2-3; tentative D call: TRBD2 (5 bases). The CDR3 extends over 11 amino acids. V was cut by 1 base and J by 11 bases, with 10 bases left in between. CDR1 and CDR2 (germline): DFQATT, SNEGSKA (reference sequence). CDR3 sequence (DNA): TGCAGTGCTAGAGTTCCCGAGGGGCAGTATTTT. As protein: CSARVPEGQYF.

The V gene is TRBV30, the J gene TRBJ2-7; maybe TRBD2 (6 bases). This CDR3 spans 11 amino acids. The ends were cut back, 2 bases at V and 6 bases at J, with 8 bases in the middle. Germline CDR1 is GTSNPN and CDR2 is SVGIG (reference sequence). This chain's CDR3 is CAWSRESEQYF. In DNA, the CDR3 is TGTGCCTGGAGTCGGGAGAGCGAGCAGTACTTC.

This clone was counted a single time. The V call is TRBV19, the J call TRBJ1-2, with 10 bases fitting TRBD1. From germline, CDR1 is LNHDA and CDR2 SQIVND (reference sequence). Trimming cost V 8 bases and J 7 bases; bases outside gene matches: 16. The CDR3 sequence is 16 residues long. CDR3 DNA sequence: TGTGCCAGTTCTGAACCGGGACAGGGGACGTCGGGTGGCTACACCTTC. Translated, it gives CASSEPGQGTSGGYTF.

The rearrangement joins TRBV7-8 to TRBJ2-7, with D maybe TRBD2 (6 bases). Trimming took off 5 bases at V and 2 bases at J, with 13 bases between the two ends. Germline lookup yields CDR1 SGHVS and CDR2 FQNEAQ. The CDR3 extends over 14 amino acids. CDR3 sequence (DNA): TGTGCCAGCAGCAAACGGGGGTTTACCTACGAGCAGTACTTC. Its protein is CASSKRGFTYEQYF.

This clone was observed a single time. The chain carries TRBV7-3 and TRBJ2-7; D perhaps matches TRBD2 (6 bases). Germline V gene sequence: CDR1 SGHTA, CDR2 FQGTGA. The CDR3 length is 14 residues. Trimming removed 2 bases at V and 0 bases at J, with 8 bases between. In DNA, the CDR3 is TGTGCCAGCAGCTTAGGGACTGGCTCCTACGAGCAGTACTTC. This sequence encodes CASSLGTGSYEQYF.

The gene calls are TRBV5-1 and TRBJ2-7; weak D call: TRBD2 (6 bases). In germline, CDR1 is SGHRS, CDR2 YFSETQ. Trimming shortened V by 5 bases and J by 3 bases, and 15 bases separated the two germline ends. This CDR3 has 14 residues. In nucleotides, the CDR3 is TGCGCCAGCAGTCCTACCTCGGAGGGCTACGAGCAGTACTTC. Amino acids: CASSPTSEGYEQYF. The full variable domain, rest sourced from reference TRBV5-1 and TRBJ2-7, is KAGVTQTPRYLIKTRGQQVTLSCSPISGHRSVSWYQQTPGQGLQFLFEYFSETQRNKGNFPGRFSGRQFSNSRSEMNVSTLELGDSALYLCASSPTSEGYEQYFGPGTRLTVT.

In nucleotides, the CDR3 is TGTGCCAGCAGTGTGCGGAGGGGTAGGGAAAAACTGTTTTTT. Amino acid sequence: CASSVRRGREKLFF. This chain uses TRBV2 with TRBJ1-4; a possible D gene is TRBD1 (5 bases). Trimming shortened V by 4 bases and J by 8 bases, and 14 bases separated the two germline ends. The CDR3 spans 14 residues. Germline assignment: CDR1 SNHLY and CDR2 FYNNEI.

This clone was observed once. The genes are TRBV5-6 and TRBJ1-1, with 9 nucleotides matching TRBD1. Germline CDR1 SGHDT, CDR2 YYEEEE. V gave up 3 bases and J gave up 10 bases; unmatched junction bases: 10. The CDR3 is 14 residues long. CDR3 residues: CASSSGTGRVGAFF. CDR3 coding DNA: TGTGCCAGCAGCTCCGGGACAGGGAGGGTCGGAGCTTTCTTT.

The rearrangement links TRBV9 to TRBJ2-1, with 7 bases aligning to TRBD2. Trimming took 3 bases from V and 7 from J; bases not matched to a gene: 7. The CDR3 covers 14 residues. Germline CDR1 is SGDLS and CDR2 is YYNGEE. DNA for the CDR3: TGTGCCAGCAGCGCCCCGACTAGCCAGAATGAGCAGTTCTTC. This encodes CASSAPTSQNEQFF.

The rearrangement links TRBV9 to TRBJ2-2; weak D call: TRBD2 (6 bases). Germline V CDR1 and CDR2: SGDLS, YYNGEE. Between the trimmed V and J ends, which lost 0 bases and 8 bases, there was a span of 14 bases. This CDR3 is built from 15 residues. The CDR3 coding sequence is TGTGCCAGCAGCGTAGGTTTGGAGGGTCCAGGGGAGCTGTTTTTT. This translates into CASSVGLEGPGELFF.

The V and J genes are TRBV7-9 and TRBJ2-7, with 7 bases aligning to TRBD2. J lost 10 bases, V lost 4 bases, and 22 bases had no gene match. CDR3 size: 17 residues. The V gene's germline CDR1 is SEHNR and CDR2 FQNEAQ (reference sequence). CDR3 sequence: CASSSTQAFWRESLQYF. DNA of the CDR3: TGTGCCAGCAGCTCTACCCAGGCATTTTGGCGGGAGAGTCTACAGTACTTC. Complete variable domain (other parts from reference TRBV7-9 and TRBJ2-7): DTGVSQNPRHKITKRGQNVTFRCDPISEHNRLYWYRQTLGQGPEFLTYFQNEAQLEKSRLLSDRFSAERPKGSFSTLEIQRTEQGDSAMYLCASSSTQAFWRESLQYFGPGTRLTVT.

The gene calls are TRBV28 and TRBJ2-3; 10 bases match TRBD2. The CDR3 runs 14 residues. Per the germline V gene, CDR1 is MDHEN and CDR2 is SYDVKM. The junction had 4 bases not matched to a gene; V was cut back by 6 bases and J by 4 bases. The CDR3 spells CASSLAGVPDTQYF. CDR3 nucleotides: TGTGCCAGCAGCCTAGCGGGAGTTCCAGATACGCAGTATTTT.

In its sample, this clone was seen a few times. The chain combines TRBV6-5 with TRBJ2-3, with 11 bases lining up with TRBD2. The length of the CDR3 is 15 residues. Germline CDR1 and CDR2: MNHEY and SVGAGI. Trimming removed 6 bases from V and 0 bases from J; junction bases left unmatched: 2. The CDR3 loop reads CASSRLAGSTDTQYF. The CDR3 bases are TGTGCCAGCAGCCGACTAGCGGGAAGCACAGATACGCAGTATTTT.

The chain joins TRBV13 to TRBJ2-7; 7 nucleotides match TRBD1. The CDR3 is 14 residues long. The germline V gene has CDR1 PRHDT and CDR2 FYEKMQ (reference sequence). J gave up 2 bases and V 2 bases, and 3 bases lay outside the gene matches. CDR3 protein: CASSLRQGAYEQYF. The CDR3 DNA follows: TGTGCCAGCAGCTTAAGGCAGGGGGCCTACGAGCAGTACTTC. Drawing the rest from reference TRBV13 and TRBJ2-7, the complete variable domain is AAGVIQSPRHLIKEKRETATLKCYPIPRHDTVYWYQQGPGQDPQFLISFYEKMQSDKGSIPDRFSAQQFSDYHSELNMSSLELGDSALYFCASSLRQGAYEQYFGPGTRLTVT.

CDR3 residues: CASSGGRGNQPQHF. The CDR3 DNA follows: TGTGCCAGTAGTGGCGGGAGGGGAAATCAGCCCCAGCATTTT. The genes are TRBV19 and TRBJ1-5; D might be TRBD1 (5 bases). V was cut by 5 bases and J by 4 bases, with 12 bases left in between. CDR3 size: 14 residues. Germline CDR1 LNHDA, CDR2 SQIVND (reference sequence).

The chain recombines TRBV9 with TRBJ1-1; a possible D gene is TRBD1 (5 bases). Trimming removed 4 bases from V and 1 base from J, with 14 bases in between. The CDR3 totals 15 residues. Germline V gene data show CDR1 as SGDLS and CDR2 as YYNGEE. DNA for the CDR3: TGTGCCAGCAGCCCTCCGGAGGGGCAGAACACTGAAGCTTTCTTT. Protein: CASSPPEGQNTEAFF. The entire variable domain, with the rest obtained from reference TRBV9 and TRBJ1-1, is as follows: DSGVTQTPKHLITATGQRVTLRCSPRSGDLSVYWYQQSLDQGLQFLIQYYNGEERAKGNILERFSAQQFPDLHSELNLSSLELGDSALYFCASSPPEGQNTEAFFGQGTRLTVV.

The V call is TRBV2, the J call TRBJ2-2, with D uncertain. CDR1 is SNHLY and CDR2 is FYNNEI in the germline V gene. Trimming took 2 bases from V and 7 from J, leaving 8 bases between them. The CDR3 has 13 amino acids. The CDR3 nucleotides are TGTGCCAGCAGTGAAAACTCCGGCGGGGAGCTGTTTTTT. This codes for CASSENSGGELFF.

The chain couples TRBV28 to TRBJ1-5; D ambiguous. V lost 6 bases to trimming and J lost 6 bases, with 12 bases between them. Germline V CDR1 and CDR2: MDHEN, SYDVKM. The CDR3 covers 13 residues. The DNA of the CDR3 is TGTGCCAGCAGCCCCTCCGCCGGTCAGCCCCAGCATTTT. It specifies CASSPSAGQPQHF.